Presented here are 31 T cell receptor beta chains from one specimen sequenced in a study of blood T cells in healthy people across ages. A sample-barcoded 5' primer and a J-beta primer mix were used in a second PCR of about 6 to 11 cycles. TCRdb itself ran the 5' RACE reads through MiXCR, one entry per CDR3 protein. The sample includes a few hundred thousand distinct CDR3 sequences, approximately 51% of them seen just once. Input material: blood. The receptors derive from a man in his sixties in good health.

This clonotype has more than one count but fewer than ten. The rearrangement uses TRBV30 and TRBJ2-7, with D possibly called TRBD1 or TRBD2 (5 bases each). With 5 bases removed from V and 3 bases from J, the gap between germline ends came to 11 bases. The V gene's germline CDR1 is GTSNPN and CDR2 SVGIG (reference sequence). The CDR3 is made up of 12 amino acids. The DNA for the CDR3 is TGTGCCTGGGGGGGACGGCTCTACGAGCAGTACTTC. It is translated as CAWGGRLYEQYF.

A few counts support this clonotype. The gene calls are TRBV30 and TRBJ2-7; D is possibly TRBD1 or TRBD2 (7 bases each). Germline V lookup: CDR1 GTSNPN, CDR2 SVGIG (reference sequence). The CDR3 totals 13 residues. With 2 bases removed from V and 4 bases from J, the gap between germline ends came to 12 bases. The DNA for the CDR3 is TGTGCCTGGAGTAACAGGGGACTATACGAGCAGTACTTC. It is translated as CAWSNRGLYEQYF. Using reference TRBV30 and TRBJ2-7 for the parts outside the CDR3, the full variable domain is SQTIHQWPATLVQPVGSPLSLECTVEGTSNPNLYWYRQAAGRGLQLLFYSVGIGQISSEVPQNLSASRPQDRQFILSSKKLLLSDSGFYLCAWSNRGLYEQYFGPGTRLTVT.

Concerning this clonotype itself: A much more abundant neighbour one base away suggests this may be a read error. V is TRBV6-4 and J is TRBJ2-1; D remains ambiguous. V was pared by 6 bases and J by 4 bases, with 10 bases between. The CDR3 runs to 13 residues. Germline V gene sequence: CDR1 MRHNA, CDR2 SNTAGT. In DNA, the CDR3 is TGTGCCAGCAGCGTGGACGGTTACAATGAGCAGTTCTTC. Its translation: CASSVDGYNEQFF.

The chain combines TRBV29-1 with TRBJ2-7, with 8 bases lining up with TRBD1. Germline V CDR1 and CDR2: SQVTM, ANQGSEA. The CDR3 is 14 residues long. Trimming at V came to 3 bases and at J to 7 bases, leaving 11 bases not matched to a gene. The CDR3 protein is CSVDETGVFNEQYF. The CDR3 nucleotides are TGCAGCGTTGATGAGACAGGGGTATTCAATGAGCAGTACTTC.

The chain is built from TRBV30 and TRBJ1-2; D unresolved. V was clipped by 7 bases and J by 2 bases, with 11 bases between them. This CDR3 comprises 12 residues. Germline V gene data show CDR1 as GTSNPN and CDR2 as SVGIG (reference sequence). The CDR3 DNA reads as TGTGCCTACCTTAGGGCCAACTATGGCTACACCTTC. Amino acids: CAYLRANYGYTF.

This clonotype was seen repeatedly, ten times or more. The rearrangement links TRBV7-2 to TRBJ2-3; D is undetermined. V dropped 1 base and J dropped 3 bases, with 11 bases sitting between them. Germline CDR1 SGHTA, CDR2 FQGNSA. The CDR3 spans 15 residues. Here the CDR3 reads CASSLVWDRTDTQYF. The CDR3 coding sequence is TGTGCCAGCAGCTTAGTTTGGGATCGGACAGATACGCAGTATTTT.

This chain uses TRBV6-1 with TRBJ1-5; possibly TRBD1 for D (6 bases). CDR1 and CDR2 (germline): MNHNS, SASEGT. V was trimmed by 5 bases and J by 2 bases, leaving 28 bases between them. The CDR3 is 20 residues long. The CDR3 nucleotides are TGTGCCAGCAGTCCACGTAGAGGGGGATTGAATAGAGGCGGCAATCAGCCCCAGCATTTT. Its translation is CASSPRRGGLNRGGNQPQHF.

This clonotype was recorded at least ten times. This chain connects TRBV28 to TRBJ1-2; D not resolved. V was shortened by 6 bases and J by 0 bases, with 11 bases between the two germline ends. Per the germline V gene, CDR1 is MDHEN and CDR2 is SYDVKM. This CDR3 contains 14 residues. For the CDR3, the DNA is TGTGCCAGCAGGTGGGGTCGTGCTAACTATGGCTACACCTTC. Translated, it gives CASRWGRANYGYTF.

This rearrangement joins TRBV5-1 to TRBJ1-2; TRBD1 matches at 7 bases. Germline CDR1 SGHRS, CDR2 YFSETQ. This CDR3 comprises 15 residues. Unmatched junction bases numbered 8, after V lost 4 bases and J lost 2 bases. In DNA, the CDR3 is TGCGCCAGCAGCGGGGGGACAGTGCTAAACTATGGCTACACCTTC. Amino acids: CASSGGTVLNYGYTF. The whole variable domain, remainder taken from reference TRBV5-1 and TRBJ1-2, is KAGVTQTPRYLIKTRGQQVTLSCSPISGHRSVSWYQQTPGQGLQFLFEYFSETQRNKGNFPGRFSGRQFSNSRSEMNVSTLELGDSALYLCASSGGTVLNYGYTFGSGTRLTVV.

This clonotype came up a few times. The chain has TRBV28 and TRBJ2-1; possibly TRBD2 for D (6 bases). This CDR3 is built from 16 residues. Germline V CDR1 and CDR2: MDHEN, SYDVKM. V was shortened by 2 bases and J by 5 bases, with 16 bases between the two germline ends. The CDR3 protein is CASSLRPAGLNNEQFF. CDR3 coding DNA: TGTGCCAGCAGTTTACGGCCAGCGGGCCTTAACAATGAGCAGTTCTTC.

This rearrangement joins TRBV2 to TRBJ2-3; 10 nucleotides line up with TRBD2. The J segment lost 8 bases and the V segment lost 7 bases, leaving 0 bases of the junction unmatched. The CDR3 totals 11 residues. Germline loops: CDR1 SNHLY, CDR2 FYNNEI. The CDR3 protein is CASTSGSTQYF. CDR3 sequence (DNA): TGTGCCAGCACTAGCGGGAGTACGCAGTATTTT.

The CDR3 loop reads CSARWAVNNEQFF. CDR3 DNA: TGCAGTGCTAGGTGGGCGGTCAACAATGAGCAGTTCTTC. J is TRBJ2-1 and V is TRBV20-1; D not resolved. Germline V gene sequence: CDR1 DFQATT, CDR2 SNEGSKA (reference sequence). V lost 3 bases, J lost 5 bases, and 11 bases lay in between. The CDR3 has 13 amino acids.

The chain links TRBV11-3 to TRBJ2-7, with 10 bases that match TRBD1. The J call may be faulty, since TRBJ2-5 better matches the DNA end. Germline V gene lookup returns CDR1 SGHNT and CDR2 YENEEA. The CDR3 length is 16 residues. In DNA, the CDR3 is TGTGCCAGCAGCTTATCCCCGACAGGGGGCATGGAGACCCAGTACTTC. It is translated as CASSLSPTGGMETQYF.

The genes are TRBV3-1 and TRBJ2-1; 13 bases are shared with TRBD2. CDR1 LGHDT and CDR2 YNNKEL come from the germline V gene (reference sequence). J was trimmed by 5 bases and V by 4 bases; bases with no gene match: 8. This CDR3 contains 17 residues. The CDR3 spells CASSPTSGRQKHNEQFF. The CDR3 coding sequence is TGTGCCAGCAGCCCGACTAGCGGGAGGCAGAAACACAATGAGCAGTTCTTC.

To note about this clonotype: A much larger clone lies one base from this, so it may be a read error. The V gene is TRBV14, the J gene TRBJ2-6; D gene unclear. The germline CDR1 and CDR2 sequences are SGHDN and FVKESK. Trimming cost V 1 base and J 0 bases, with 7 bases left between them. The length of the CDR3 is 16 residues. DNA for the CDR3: TGTGCCAGCAGCCAAGGGGTCCCCTCTGGGGCCAACGTCCTGACTTTC. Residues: CASSQGVPSGANVLTF.

This CDR3 reads CASSQDRGGVDTQYF. CDR3 sequence (DNA): TGCGCCAGCAGCCAAGATCGGGGAGGCGTAGATACGCAGTATTTT. The gene calls are TRBV4-3 and TRBJ2-3; possible D gene TRBD2, 6 bases. V was cut by 0 bases and J by 5 bases, with 12 bases left in between. Germline V gene lookup returns CDR1 LGHNA and CDR2 YSLEER. This CDR3 region has 15 residues.

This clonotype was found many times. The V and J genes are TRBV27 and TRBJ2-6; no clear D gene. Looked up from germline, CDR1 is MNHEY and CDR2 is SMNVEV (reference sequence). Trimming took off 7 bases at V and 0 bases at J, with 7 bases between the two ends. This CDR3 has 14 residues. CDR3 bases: TGTGCCAGCACGACAAACTCTGGGGCCAACGTCCTGACTTTC. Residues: CASTTNSGANVLTF.

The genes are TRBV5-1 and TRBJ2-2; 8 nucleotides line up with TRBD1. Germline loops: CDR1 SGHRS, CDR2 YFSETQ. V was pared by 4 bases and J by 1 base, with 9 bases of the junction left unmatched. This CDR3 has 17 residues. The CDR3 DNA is TGCGCCAGCAGCCCATCAGGAGACAGGGGGAACACCGGGGAGCTGTTTTTT. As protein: CASSPSGDRGNTGELFF. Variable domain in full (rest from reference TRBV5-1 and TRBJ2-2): KAGVTQTPRYLIKTRGQQVTLSCSPISGHRSVSWYQQTPGQGLQFLFEYFSETQRNKGNFPGRFSGRQFSNSRSEMNVSTLELGDSALYLCASSPSGDRGNTGELFFGEGSRLTVL.

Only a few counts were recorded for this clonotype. The CDR3, as DNA: TGCAGTGCTAGACGACCAGGACTAGCGGGGGGTGCGAACACCGGGGAGCTGTTTTTT. Its protein is CSARRPGLAGGANTGELFF. The chain employs TRBV20-1 and TRBJ2-2; TRBD2 agrees at 14 bases. This CDR3 has 19 residues. The V gene end was trimmed by 2 bases and the J gene end by 0 bases; junction bases not matched to a gene: 8. The V gene's germline CDR1 is DFQATT and CDR2 SNEGSKA (reference sequence).

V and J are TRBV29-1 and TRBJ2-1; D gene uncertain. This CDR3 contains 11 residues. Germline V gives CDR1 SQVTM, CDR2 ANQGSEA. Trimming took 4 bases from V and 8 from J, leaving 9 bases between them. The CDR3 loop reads CSVAPSHEQFF. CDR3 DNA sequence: TGCAGCGTTGCCCCCTCCCATGAGCAGTTCTTC.

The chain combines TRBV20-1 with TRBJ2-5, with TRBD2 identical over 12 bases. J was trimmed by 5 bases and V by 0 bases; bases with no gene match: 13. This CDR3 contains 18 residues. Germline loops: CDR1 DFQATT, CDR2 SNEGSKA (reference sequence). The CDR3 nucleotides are TGCAGTGCTAGAGATTTTGGAGGGCTAGCGGGAGGGGGGGAGACCCAGTACTTC. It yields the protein CSARDFGGLAGGGETQYF.

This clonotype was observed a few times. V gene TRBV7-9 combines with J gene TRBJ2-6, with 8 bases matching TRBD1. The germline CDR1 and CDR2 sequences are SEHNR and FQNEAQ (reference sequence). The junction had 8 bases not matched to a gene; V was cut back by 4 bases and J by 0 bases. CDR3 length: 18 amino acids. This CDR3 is CASSSRGPSTSGANVLTF. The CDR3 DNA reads TGTGCCAGCAGCTCCAGGGGGCCTTCGACCTCTGGGGCCAACGTCCTGACTTTC.

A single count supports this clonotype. For the CDR3, the DNA is TGCAGTGCAACCAACACAGATACGCAGTATTTT. Its protein is CSATNTDTQYF. The chain links TRBV20-1 to TRBJ2-3; D unclear. Germline CDR1 reads DFQATT; CDR2 reads SNEGSKA (reference sequence). The CDR3 contains 11 residues. Trimming shortened V by 6 bases and J by 2 bases, and 6 bases separated the two germline ends.

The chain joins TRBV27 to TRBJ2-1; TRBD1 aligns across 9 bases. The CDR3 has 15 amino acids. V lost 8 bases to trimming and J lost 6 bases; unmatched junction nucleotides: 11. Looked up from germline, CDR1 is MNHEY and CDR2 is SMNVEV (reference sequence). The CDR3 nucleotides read TGTGCCAGCGGAGCTGAGACAGGGGGGAGCAATGAGCAGTTCTTC. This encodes CASGAETGGSNEQFF.

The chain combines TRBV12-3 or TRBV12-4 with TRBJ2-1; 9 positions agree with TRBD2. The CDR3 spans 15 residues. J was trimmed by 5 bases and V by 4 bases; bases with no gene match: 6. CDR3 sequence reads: CASSSPGTSNNEQFF. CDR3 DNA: TGTGCCAGCAGTTCCCCCGGGACTAGCAACAATGAGCAGTTCTTC.

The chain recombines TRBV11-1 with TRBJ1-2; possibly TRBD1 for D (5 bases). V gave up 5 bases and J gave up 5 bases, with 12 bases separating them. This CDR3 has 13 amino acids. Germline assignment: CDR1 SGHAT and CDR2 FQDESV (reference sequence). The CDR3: CASSLTEGYGYTF. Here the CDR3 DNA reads TGTGCCAGCAGCCTGACCGAGGGGTATGGCTACACCTTC.

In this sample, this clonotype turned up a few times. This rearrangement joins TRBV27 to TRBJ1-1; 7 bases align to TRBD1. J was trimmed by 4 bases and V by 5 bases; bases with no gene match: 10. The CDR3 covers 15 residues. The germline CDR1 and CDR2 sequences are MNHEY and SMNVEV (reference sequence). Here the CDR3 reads CASSPRQGSSTEAFF. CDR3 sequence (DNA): TGTGCCAGCAGTCCCCGACAGGGCTCAAGCACTGAAGCTTTCTTT.

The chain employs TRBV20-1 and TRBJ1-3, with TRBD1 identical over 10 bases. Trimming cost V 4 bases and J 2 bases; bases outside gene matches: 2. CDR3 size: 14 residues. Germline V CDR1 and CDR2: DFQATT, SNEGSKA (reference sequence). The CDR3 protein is CSATGTGAGNTIYF. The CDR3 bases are TGCAGTGCTACCGGGACAGGGGCTGGAAACACCATATATTTT.

CDR3 in amino acids: CASRDLAKNIQYF. The CDR3 bases are TGTGCCTCTAGGGATCTAGCCAAAAACATTCAGTACTTC. The chain combines TRBV28 with TRBJ2-4; D call uncertain. The V gene lost 11 bases and the J gene lost 0 bases, with 11 bases spanning the gap. From germline, CDR1 is MDHEN and CDR2 SYDVKM. CDR3 length: 13 amino acids.

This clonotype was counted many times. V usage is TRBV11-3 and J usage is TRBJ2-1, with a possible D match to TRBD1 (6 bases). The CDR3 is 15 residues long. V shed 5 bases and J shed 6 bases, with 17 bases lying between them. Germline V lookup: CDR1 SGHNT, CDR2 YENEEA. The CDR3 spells CASSTRQVPRNEQFF. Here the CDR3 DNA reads TGTGCCAGCAGCACCCGACAGGTCCCGCGCAATGAGCAGTTCTTC.

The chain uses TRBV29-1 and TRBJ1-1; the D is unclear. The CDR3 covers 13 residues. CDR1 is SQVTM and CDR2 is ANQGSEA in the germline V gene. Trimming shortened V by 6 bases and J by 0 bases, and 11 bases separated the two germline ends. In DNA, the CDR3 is TGCAGCGTCCTAGAGGGCCTGAACACTGAAGCTTTCTTT. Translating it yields CSVLEGLNTEAFF. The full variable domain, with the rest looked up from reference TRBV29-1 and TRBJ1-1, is SAVISQKPSRDICQRGTSLTIQCQVDSQVTMMFWYRQQPGQSLTLIATANQGSEATYESGFVIDKFPISRPNLTFSTLTVSNMSPEDSSIYLCSVLEGLNTEAFFGQGTRLTVV.